This T cell receptor (beta chain) was found in a study of T cell responses to AZD1222 COVID-19 vaccine (dated by TCRdb to the early 2020s). Looking at the study overall: AZD1222 recipients with second doses at about 4 weeks or about 12 weeks were pooled, because spike-specific TCR depth and breadth did not differ between schedules. TCR sequencing covered roughly 230 trial participants: 207 given two doses of AZD1222 and 26 given two doses of MenACWY control vaccine. Trial participants were enrolled into age subgroups of 18-55, 56-69 and 70-plus years, which contained about 150, 28 and 57 TCR-sequenced participants, respectively. Summary of the overall study and its limitations: Spike-specific TCR breadth and depth rose significantly after two AZD1222 doses compared with day 0 and with MenACWY recipients. Most participants were white British and females outnumbered males, and the authors suggested that clonal diversity may have been underestimated. Because no samples from the day 14 peak response were available, repertoires could be characterized only after the peak T cell response. Vaccine-associated CD4 TCRs spanned the whole spike protein, with dominant responses in regions 160-218 and 743-854. Nearly half of unique spike-specific TCRs reportedly recognized epitopes outside regions mutated in the B.1.351 and B.1.1.7 variants. Conclusions about previously exposed vaccinees are limited because only six or seven AZD1222 recipients were SARS-CoV-2 seropositive at baseline. The 56-69-year group was small, and its depth increase did not reach significance, likely because of low power.

Deletion took 3 bases off V and 1 base off J, with a span of 21 bases between the germline ends. The CDR3 sequence holds 18 residues, the cysteine and phenylalanine included. The DNA shown is the 54-base CDR3, in frame from base 1. Via the germline V gene, CDR1 is KGHSH and CDR2 LQKENI. As to this clone: Its binding antigen is unknown. No base quality values were provided; no much bigger clone lies one nucleotide off.

The sample's time point label is to be understood as: baseline before first vaccination. The vaccinee samples were drawn from two UK trials, COV001 and COV002, one of which was a single-blind randomized controlled phase 2/3 trial testing AZD1222 (ChAdOx1 nCoV-19) in healthy adults. For TCRbeta chain sequencing, PBMC samples from trial participants were taken at day 0 and at day 28 after the second dose. The CDR3 regions of human TCRbeta chains were analyzed by immunosequencing. As for how the authors treated the data: Repertoire TCRs were matched against a reference library of SARS-CoV-2-specific TCRs generated with the MIRA antigen-specificity platform. Breadth was defined as the fraction of unique TCRs that were SARS-CoV-2-associated, and depth was defined as the fraction of total T cells that were SARS-CoV-2-associated. Each spike-specific TCR was assigned to its reactive spike region and to a CD4 or CD8 class using the MIRA data. Log10-transformed breadth and depth values were compared by one-way ANOVA with Sidak's multiple comparisons tests. TCRdb carries this immuneACCESS record with in-frame sequences only. Its versions omit some clonotypes, under half of them owing to an unresolved V gene in the studies checked, with the rest unexplained. D and trimming were read from the DNA, whereas the V and J calls and clone size are those reported in that table. In all, the sample holds 140,000 to 150,000 clones, and about 90% of those were seen once. The ten most abundant clones make up roughly 5.6% of the sample.

The input for sequencing was peripheral blood, taken on day 0 of AZD1222 vaccination. This clonotype was obtained from an adult in good health. The chain couples TRBV18 to TRBJ1-1; no confident D gene assignment can be made. The CDR3: CASSPFSGRMRENTEAFF. The nucleotide sequence is TGTGCCAGCTCACCTTTTTCAGGACGGATGCGGGAGAACACTGAAGCTTTCTTT.